The following is a T cell receptor beta chain sequence with its context. The CDR3 extends over 16 amino acids. Germline lookup yields CDR1 WSHSY and CDR2 SAAADI. J was trimmed by 6 bases and V by 6 bases; bases with no gene match: 16. The data were obtained in a study of blood T cell repertoires in COVID-19. Measured with immunoSEQ multiplex PCR; TCRdb has only the in-frame clones, and not every one. This sample has 350,000 to 400,000 clones, with around 90% found just once. This sequence was found in a man aged 18 to 30 with active or convalescent COVID-19. Sequencing input: peripheral blood. This chain uses TRBV10-2 with TRBJ2-7; 8 nucleotides agree with TRBD2. The CDR3 here is CASSAAIAGSPSEQYF. The DNA of the CDR3 is TGCGCCAGCAGCGCCGCGATAGCGGGGAGCCCATCCGAGCAGTACTTC.